Described below is a single T cell receptor (beta chain) sequence and its context. At one of its ends the junction is not consistent with the germline gene, which may arise from a read error. From germline, CDR1 is MNHNY and CDR2 SVGAGI (reference sequence). CDR3 size: 15 residues. TCRdb reprocessed the RT-PCR reads via MiXCR and lists one record per CDR3 protein. Among 650,000 to 800,000 distinct CDR3 sequences listed, 14% were seen once. The specimen sequenced was memory CD4+ T cells from blood. The chain employs TRBV6-6 and TRBJ1-2; TRBD1 aligns across 7 bases. This sequence originates from a female donor in good health, serving as a healthy control. DNA for the CDR3: TGTGCCAGCAGTTACCAACCTACACCCACCGGGACAGCCGGGTTC. It yields the protein CASSYQPTPTGTAGF.